Below are 19 T cell receptor beta chains sequenced from a single sample in a study of a mutant IDH1 vaccine in newly diagnosed glioma. Which antigens these TCRs recognize remains unknown. Method: immunoSEQ multiplex PCR; TCRdb's copy keeps in-frame clones and lacks some. The table has 20,000 to 30,000 clones, about 80% seen once. The time point: week 11, during vaccination. Vaccination used 300 ug of mutant IDH1 20-mer peptide per dose, with topical imiquimod. The sequencing here drew on PBMCs, taken from a glioma patient whose treatment included an IDH1 peptide vaccine. The source is a woman between 18 and 29 years old with glioma.

The chain uses TRBV19 and TRBJ1-2, with TRBD1 matching 9 bases. V was clipped by 5 bases and J by 6 bases; unmatched bases: 4. Germline CDR1 LNHDA, CDR2 SQIVND (reference sequence). The CDR3 spans 13 residues. CDR3 sequence: CASSPTGGHGYTF. The CDR3 DNA is TGTGCCAGTAGTCCTACAGGGGGCCATGGCTACACCTTC.

In the case of this clone: A junction end diverges from the germline sequence, so it may reflect a read error. The chain's CDR3 is CASSSSAGLALGDEQFF. CDR3 bases: TGTGCTAGCAGCTCGAGCGCGGGACTAGCGTTGGGCGATGAGCAGTTCTTC. The V call is TRBV7-7, the J call TRBJ2-1, with 10 positions matching TRBD2. The CDR3 consists of 17 residues. Germline assignment: CDR1 SSHAT and CDR2 FNYEAQ (reference sequence).

This clone was seen a single time. CDR3 sequence (DNA): TGTGCCAGCAGCTTGGTTACATACTCCTACGAGCAGTACTTC. This translates into CASSLVTYSYEQYF. This chain joins TRBV5-6 and TRBJ2-7; D is unclear. Germline values: CDR1 SGHDT, CDR2 YYEEEE. This CDR3 is 14 amino acids long. Trimming pared 0 bases from V and 0 bases from J, leaving 7 bases between.

The genes are TRBV28 and TRBJ2-7; 7 bases agree with TRBD2. Germline CDR1 MDHEN, CDR2 SYDVKM. Trimming cost V 2 bases and J 0 bases; bases outside gene matches: 13. The CDR3 extends over 18 amino acids. The CDR3 coding sequence is TGTGCCAGCAGTTTACTTGGCGGGAGCCAACATTACTCCTACGAGCAGTACTTC. It codes for CASSLLGGSQHYSYEQYF. The entire variable domain, with the rest obtained from reference TRBV28 and TRBJ2-7, is as follows: DVKVTQSSRYLVKRTGEKVFLECVQDMDHENMFWYRQDPGLGLRLIYFSYDVKMKEKGDIPEGYSVSREKKERFSLILESASTNQTSMYLCASSLLGGSQHYSYEQYFGPGTRLTVT.

This clone occurred once. The V and J genes are TRBV2 and TRBJ2-7; D ambiguous. Germline V lookup: CDR1 SNHLY, CDR2 FYNNEI. The CDR3 runs 13 residues. V was clipped by 3 bases and J by 4 bases, with 10 bases between them. CDR3 nucleotide sequence: TGTGCCAGCAGTGACTCGACTGTTTACGAGCAGTACTTC. It is translated as CASSDSTVYEQYF.

The rearrangement uses TRBV7-2 and TRBJ1-3; D unresolved. V lost 1 base and J lost 0, with 13 bases in between. CDR1 SGHTA and CDR2 FQGNSA come from the germline V gene. The CDR3 runs 17 residues. The CDR3 DNA follows: TGTGCCAGCAGCTTAGGGGTTTCCGGCGGCTCTGGAAACACCATATATTTT. Protein product: CASSLGVSGGSGNTIYF.

The chain is built from TRBV2 and TRBJ2-4; D remains unclear. The CDR3 runs to 17 residues. V lost 2 bases and J lost 1, with 15 bases in between. Germline CDR1 SNHLY, CDR2 FYNNEI. The CDR3 DNA reads as TGTGCCAGCAGTGAAACGTGGGCCCCCGGGGCCAAAAACATTCAGTACTTC. Protein: CASSETWAPGAKNIQYF.

The V gene is TRBV6-4, the J gene TRBJ1-2; D unresolved. The V gene lost 1 base and the J gene lost 5 bases, with 2 bases spanning the gap. The V gene's germline CDR1 is MRHNA and CDR2 SNTAGT. The CDR3 has 11 amino acids. The CDR3 DNA sequence: TGTGCCAGCAGTGACTGGTATGGCTACACCTTC. Translated, it gives CASSDWYGYTF.

The gene calls are TRBV7-8 and TRBJ1-5; D gene ambiguous. V was pared by 5 bases and J by 1 base, with 3 bases between. The CDR3 is made up of 12 amino acids. Germline CDR1 and CDR2: SGHVS and FQNEAQ. The CDR3 protein is CASSLSNQPQHF. DNA of the CDR3: TGTGCCAGCAGCCTCAGCAATCAGCCCCAGCATTTT. Full variable domain (rest looked up from reference TRBV7-8 and TRBJ1-5): GAGVSQSPRYKVAKRGQDVALRCDPISGHVSLFWYQQALGQGPEFLTYFQNEAQLDKSGLPSDRFFAERPEGSVSTLKIQRTQQEDSAVYLCASSLSNQPQHFGDGTRLSIL.

As DNA, the CDR3 is TGTGCCTGGAGTGGTAGCGGGGGAGTTGCAGATACGCAGTATTTT. The encoded protein is CAWSGSGGVADTQYF. The chain is built from TRBV30 and TRBJ2-3; 9 nucleotides match TRBD2. CDR1 is GTSNPN and CDR2 is SVGIG in the germline V gene (reference sequence). The V segment lost 1 base and the J segment 4 bases; nucleotides outside the gene matches: 6. The CDR3 is made up of 15 amino acids.

The chain combines TRBV2 with TRBJ2-2; D ambiguous. Trimming stripped 9 bases from V and 5 bases from J, with 22 bases between. Germline CDR1 is SNHLY and CDR2 is FYNNEI. The CDR3 contains 16 residues. CDR3 amino acids: CASKPRTLLGTGELFF. In DNA, the CDR3 is TGTGCCAGTAAACCCAGGACCTTGCTGGGGACCGGGGAGCTGTTTTTT.

This chain uses TRBV19 with TRBJ1-2; a possible D gene is TRBD1 (5 bases). The length of the CDR3 is 17 residues. Per germline, CDR1 LNHDA and CDR2 SQIVND (reference sequence). Trimming cost V 7 bases and J 0 bases, with 21 bases left between them. The CDR3, as DNA: TGTGCCAGTACCCCCCCCGAACTTGGGGCGACTAACTATGGCTACACCTTC. It specifies CASTPPELGATNYGYTF.

The genes are TRBV30 and TRBJ2-2; possibly TRBD1 for D (5 bases). CDR1 and CDR2 from the germline V gene are GTSNPN and SVGIG (reference sequence). The germline V and J ends were trimmed by 2 bases and 3 bases, with 10 bases remaining between them. The CDR3 runs 14 residues. CDR3 residues: CAWSPDSYTGELFF. The CDR3 DNA reads as TGTGCCTGGAGTCCCGACAGTTACACCGGGGAGCTGTTTTTT.

The chain carries TRBV7-6 and TRBJ2-5; 7 bases map to TRBD2. Germline V CDR1 and CDR2: SGHVS, FNYEAQ. CDR3 length equals 14 residues. V trimming: 4 bases; J trimming: 1 base; junction bases outside the gene matches: 3. The DNA for the CDR3 is TGTGCCAGCAGCTCTGGGACTATCCAAGAGACCCAGTACTTC. Translation: CASSSGTIQETQYF.

This clone was detected a few times. The J gene is TRBJ2-7, the V gene TRBV4-1; TRBD2 is a possible D gene (5 bases). Trimming shortened V by 3 bases and J by 1 base, and 10 bases separated the two germline ends. The germline CDR1 and CDR2 sequences are MGHRA and YSYEKL. This CDR3 is 14 amino acids long. The CDR3 bases are TGCGCCAGCAGCCAGGGTTCGGGGTCCTACGAGCAGTACTTC. Translated, it gives CASSQGSGSYEQYF.

CDR3 region: CASSLDSRPDQPQHF. CDR3 bases: TGTGCCAGCAGCTTAGATTCCAGGCCGGATCAGCCCCAGCATTTT. V and J are TRBV11-2 and TRBJ1-5, with D unclear. Looked up from germline, CDR1 is SGHAT and CDR2 is FQNNGV. The CDR3 covers 15 residues. V lost 0 bases and J 5 bases, leaving 11 bases between the germline ends.

The chain joins TRBV13 to TRBJ1-2; no firm D call. V was clipped by 5 bases and J by 4 bases, with 17 bases between them. Germline values: CDR1 PRHDT, CDR2 FYEKMQ (reference sequence). CDR3 length equals 15 residues. The CDR3 sequence: CASSTRGSYLYGYTF. DNA of the CDR3: TGTGCCAGCAGCACTCGCGGGTCTTACCTCTATGGCTACACCTTC.

The CDR3 loop reads CASTREFTEAFF. The CDR3 coding sequence is TGTGCCAGTACCAGGGAGTTCACTGAAGCTTTCTTT. V usage is TRBV2 and J usage is TRBJ1-1, with D possibly matching TRBD1 (5 bases). The germline V and J ends were trimmed by 9 bases and 4 bases, with 12 bases remaining between them. The CDR3 consists of 12 residues. Germline values: CDR1 SNHLY, CDR2 FYNNEI.

The rearrangement links TRBV6-1 to TRBJ1-1; unclear D gene. Germline assignment: CDR1 MNHNS and CDR2 SASEGT. Trimming removed 4 bases from V and 6 bases from J, with 12 bases in between. The CDR3 covers 13 residues. The CDR3 loop is CASSAAMRAEAFF. The DNA of the CDR3 is TGTGCCAGCAGTGCCGCCATGAGGGCTGAAGCTTTCTTT.